This T cell receptor (beta chain) was identified during a study of patients and donors after allogeneic stem cell transplantation. With 6 bases clipped from V and 2 bases from J, the junction kept 6 bases outside the gene matches. Germline V CDR1 and CDR2: MNHNS, SASEGT. The CDR3 spans 14 residues. Each CDR3 protein is one row after TCRdb ran MiXCR on the RT-PCR reads. The sample lists roughly 960,000 distinct CDR3 sequences, roughly 18% occurring once. This TCR derives from a human donor who was either an allogeneic HSCT recipient or a stem cell or donor lymphocyte infusion donor (not recorded which). It is not recorded whose cells these are; they may come from a transplant donor. This sequence joins TRBV6-1 and TRBJ1-1; 7 bases line up with TRBD1. The sample taken for sequencing was blood, either unsorted or a sorted T cell fraction (not recorded which). The CDR3 spells CASRSGQFNTEAFF. CDR3 in DNA: TGTGCCAGCAGATCGGGACAGTTCAACACTGAAGCTTTCTTT.